The 19 T cell receptor beta chains below come from one sample, sequenced in a study of cytomegalovirus exposure and HLA in healthy donors. PCR primers comprised 60 Vbeta and 13 Jbeta primers. Profiling relied on immunoSEQ multiplex PCR, and the TCRdb table lists in-frame clones only, not all of them. The repertoire holds 130,000 to 150,000 clones, with 80% as singletons. The sequenced sample consisted of PBMCs. The receptors originated from a man aged 35 to 55 in good health and CMV-seropositive.

The chain links TRBV2 to TRBJ1-1, with D uncertain. The germline V and J ends were trimmed by 4 bases and 0 bases, with 9 bases remaining between them. The CDR3 loop spans 14 amino acids. Germline lookup yields CDR1 SNHLY and CDR2 FYNNEI. The CDR3 spells CASSANSLNTEAFF. CDR3 in DNA: TGTGCCAGCAGTGCGAACAGCTTGAACACTGAAGCTTTCTTT.

This chain uses TRBV5-6 with TRBJ1-1, with 10 positions matching TRBD1. This CDR3 is 14 amino acids long. The germline CDR1 and CDR2 sequences are SGHDT and YYEEEE. V was clipped by 3 bases and J by 5 bases; unmatched bases: 4. The CDR3 nucleotides are TGTGCCAGCAGCTACGGGACAGGGGCAACTGAAGCTTTCTTT. This translates into CASSYGTGATEAFF.

The J gene is TRBJ1-3, the V gene TRBV5-6; 8 bases line up with TRBD1. The CDR3 has 16 residues. The ends lost 1 base at V and 3 bases at J; junction bases unmatched: 6. Germline loops: CDR1 SGHDT, CDR2 YYEEEE. The CDR3 reads CASSLTQGAFGNTIYF. The CDR3 region has the DNA TGTGCCAGCAGCTTGACCCAGGGGGCATTTGGAAACACCATATATTTT.

V is TRBV28 and J is TRBJ1-1, with D perhaps matching TRBD1 (6 bases). Germline assignment: CDR1 MDHEN and CDR2 SYDVKM. Trimming shortened V by 0 bases and J by 5 bases, and 28 bases separated the two germline ends. This CDR3 contains 20 residues. CDR3 sequence reads: CASSLWGASTIQQKGTEAFF. DNA of the CDR3: TGTGCCAGCAGTTTATGGGGGGCCTCTACTATCCAGCAGAAGGGAACTGAAGCTTTCTTT.

About this clone: Different DNA sequences within this sample yield the same CDR3. The chain couples TRBV30 to TRBJ1-1; D is ambiguous. Germline loops: CDR1 GTSNPN, CDR2 SVGIG (reference sequence). Trimming took 0 bases from V and 3 from J, leaving 11 bases between them. The CDR3 has 14 residues. CDR3 sequence: CAWSVLERYTEAFF. The CDR3 nucleotides are TGTGCCTGGAGTGTACTTGAGCGGTACACTGAAGCTTTCTTT.

This clone has just a few counts. The chain carries TRBV5-5 and TRBJ2-2; tentative D call: TRBD1 (6 bases). Germline CDR1 reads SGHKS; CDR2 reads YYEKEE (reference sequence). Trimming stripped 6 bases from V and 6 bases from J, with 12 bases between. The CDR3 loop spans 13 amino acids. The CDR3 protein is CASNRGGAGELFF. The CDR3 nucleotides read TGTGCCAGCAACCGAGGGGGAGCCGGGGAGCTGTTTTTT.

The V call is TRBV19, the J call TRBJ1-1; D not certain. CDR1 LNHDA and CDR2 SQIVND come from the germline V gene (reference sequence). V was pared by 9 bases and J by 0 bases, with 11 bases between. The CDR3 is made up of 13 amino acids. The CDR3 bases are TGTGCCAGCGCCGATACAGTGAACACTGAAGCTTTCTTT. As protein: CASADTVNTEAFF.

This clone was detected a few times. This sequence joins TRBV5-8 and TRBJ1-5; 9 bases line up with TRBD1. The ends lost 2 bases at V and 5 bases at J; junction bases unmatched: 2. The CDR3 has 14 amino acids. Germline V gives CDR1 SGHTS, CDR2 YDEGEE. The CDR3 DNA is TGTGCCAGCAGCTTCTGGACAGGGGATCAGCCCCAGCATTTT. This codes for CASSFWTGDQPQHF.

In this sample, this clone turned up once. The chain links TRBV7-9 to TRBJ1-3; D call uncertain. V shed 4 bases and J shed 0 bases, with 7 bases lying between them. CDR3 length equals 14 residues. Germline loops: CDR1 SEHNR, CDR2 FQNEAQ (reference sequence). CDR3 nucleotides: TGTGCCAGCAGCTCCGGTTCCTCTGGAAACACCATATATTTT. Its translation: CASSSGSSGNTIYF.

The J gene is TRBJ1-5, the V gene TRBV7-9; D might be TRBD1 (6 bases). The CDR3 runs to 14 residues. CDR1 and CDR2 (germline): SEHNR, FQNEAQ (reference sequence). V lost 4 bases and J 6 bases, leaving 13 bases between the germline ends. The DNA of the CDR3 is TGTGCCAGCAGCTGGGGGGGGGCGGGTCAGCCCCAGCATTTT. Translated: CASSWGGAGQPQHF. Combining the CDR3 with reference TRBV7-9 and TRBJ1-5 gives the whole variable domain DTGVSQNPRHKITKRGQNVTFRCDPISEHNRLYWYRQTLGQGPEFLTYFQNEAQLEKSRLLSDRFSAERPKGSFSTLEIQRTEQGDSAMYLCASSWGGAGQPQHFGDGTRLSIL.

The chain has TRBV19 and TRBJ1-5; D is possibly TRBD1 (6 bases). This CDR3 region has 15 residues. Trimming pared 7 bases from V and 3 bases from J, leaving 16 bases between. CDR1 and CDR2 from the germline V gene are LNHDA and SQIVND (reference sequence). Here the CDR3 reads CASKKPGDLNQPQHF. CDR3 bases: TGTGCCAGTAAAAAACCAGGGGATCTCAATCAGCCCCAGCATTTT.

V usage is TRBV10-3 and J usage is TRBJ1-5, with D perhaps matching TRBD1 (6 bases). CDR3 length: 15 amino acids. The germline V gene encodes CDR1 ENHRY and CDR2 SYGVKD. Trimming pared 6 bases from V and 0 bases from J, leaving 12 bases between. CDR3 amino acids: CAISPTGYSNQPQHF. Written as DNA, the CDR3 is TGTGCCATCAGCCCTACAGGGTATAGCAATCAGCCCCAGCATTTT.

J is TRBJ2-1 and V is TRBV5-5, with TRBD1 matching over 9 bases. V dropped 3 bases and J dropped 1; count of bases not matched to a gene: 8. The CDR3 totals 17 residues. Looked up from germline, CDR1 is SGHKS and CDR2 is YYEKEE (reference sequence). In DNA form, the CDR3 reads TGTGCCAGCAGCTCGAGGACAGGGGCGCGTTCCTACAATGAGCAGTTCTTC. Translating it yields CASSSRTGARSYNEQFF.

The gene calls are TRBV5-6 and TRBJ1-2; 9 bases are shared with TRBD1. V was pared by 0 bases and J by 4 bases, with 4 bases of the junction left unmatched. The germline gives CDR1 SGHDT, CDR2 YYEEEE. This CDR3 is 15 amino acids long. CDR3 residues: CASSLGGDRVYGYTF. The CDR3 DNA sequence: TGTGCCAGCAGCTTGGGAGGGGACAGGGTCTATGGCTACACCTTC.

This sequence joins TRBV6-5 and TRBJ1-5, with a possible D match to TRBD1 (5 bases). CDR3 length: 15 amino acids. CDR1 MNHEY and CDR2 SVGAGI come from the germline V gene. V was shortened by 5 bases and J by 0 bases, with 11 bases between the two germline ends. In DNA, the CDR3 is TGTGCCAGCAGTAGGGGCCGGTATAGCAATCAGCCCCAGCATTTT. Translated: CASSRGRYSNQPQHF.

The V call is TRBV7-2, the J call TRBJ2-1; D might be TRBD2 (6 bases). V lost 8 bases and J lost 0, with 14 bases in between. The germline gives CDR1 SGHTA, CDR2 FQGNSA. The CDR3 runs 15 residues. The CDR3 reads CASARRDSSYNEQFF. The CDR3 DNA follows: TGTGCCAGCGCGCGGAGGGATAGCTCCTACAATGAGCAGTTCTTC.

V is TRBV4-3 and J is TRBJ2-7; 9 bases align to TRBD2. Germline loops: CDR1 LGHNA, CDR2 YSLEER. This CDR3 region has 16 residues. Losses at the gene ends were 3 bases for V and 4 bases for J; bases not matched to a gene: 10. CDR3 DNA sequence: TGCGCCAGCAGCCAGGGATCTAGCGGGACGGGATACGAGCAGTACTTC. It codes for CASSQGSSGTGYEQYF.

This clone has only a few counts. V and J are TRBV4-2 and TRBJ1-5, with D perhaps matching TRBD1 (5 bases). The CDR3 has 16 amino acids. Trimming left V 0 bases short and J 3 bases short, with 12 bases between. Germline CDR1 is LGHNA and CDR2 is YNFKEQ. DNA for the CDR3: TGTGCCAGCAGCCAAGAACCCGCAGGGTTCAATCAGCCCCAGCATTTT. Residues: CASSQEPAGFNQPQHF.

The rearrangement joins TRBV5-4 to TRBJ1-3; D is unresolved. V was shortened by 1 base and J by 7 bases, with 12 bases between the two germline ends. Germline V gene sequence: CDR1 SGHNT, CDR2 YYREEE (reference sequence). The CDR3 consists of 14 residues. The CDR3 loop is CASSLYLGGNTIYF. In nucleotides, the CDR3 is TGTGCCAGCAGCTTGTATTTGGGAGGGAACACCATATATTTT.